The source of this T cell receptor beta chain is a study of blood T cell repertoires in COVID-19. Study-wide context: Samples taken during acute and convalescent COVID-19 were collected in the United States, Italy and Spain.

Authors' data handling: Amplification with reference gene primers provided the estimates of nucleated cell counts. Profiled with immunoSEQ multiplex PCR; TCRdb holds only in-frame clones, not every one. V and J calls and clone size follow that table, whereas D and trimming were derived from the DNA. There are roughly 500,000 clones in the sample; approximately 83% occur only once, and more than 3% lies in the top ten. CDR1 and CDR2 (germline): SGHRS, YFSETQ. Trimming pared 2 bases from V and 4 bases from J, leaving 12 bases between. The CDR3 spans 14 residues. The chain links TRBV5-1 to TRBJ1-1; D remains unclear. The specimen was peripheral blood. This TCR derives from a human donor in a cohort sampled during active COVID-19. Here the CDR3 reads CASSFPDPGTEAFF. DNA of the CDR3: TGCGCCAGCAGCTTTCCCGACCCGGGCACTGAAGCTTTCTTT.